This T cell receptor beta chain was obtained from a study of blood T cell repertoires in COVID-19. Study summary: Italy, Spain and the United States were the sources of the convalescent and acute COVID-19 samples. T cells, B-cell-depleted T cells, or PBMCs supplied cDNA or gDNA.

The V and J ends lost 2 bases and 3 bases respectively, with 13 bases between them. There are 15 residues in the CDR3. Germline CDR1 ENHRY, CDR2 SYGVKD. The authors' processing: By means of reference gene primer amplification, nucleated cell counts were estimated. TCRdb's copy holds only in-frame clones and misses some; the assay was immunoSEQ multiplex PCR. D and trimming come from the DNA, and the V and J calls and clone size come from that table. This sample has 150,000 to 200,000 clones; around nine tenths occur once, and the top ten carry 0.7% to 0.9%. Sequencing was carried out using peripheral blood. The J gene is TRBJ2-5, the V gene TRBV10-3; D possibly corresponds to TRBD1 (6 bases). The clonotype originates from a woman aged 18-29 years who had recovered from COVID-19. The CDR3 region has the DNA TGTGCCATCAGTGAGGGGACAAACCTTAAAGAGACCCAGTACTTC. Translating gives CAISEGTNLKETQYF.